A selection of T cell receptor beta chains follows, all from one sample in a study of relationships among human T cell subsets. MiXCR, applied by TCRdb to the multiplex PCR reads, yields one record per CDR3 protein. Of some 13,000 distinct CDR3 sequences listed, over 60% are singletons. The sequencing sample was made of CD4+ Th1 cells sorted from blood. The receptors derive from a middle-aged man in good health. The CDR3 runs from the conserved cysteine through the conserved F or W. A D gene is named only where the DNA matches it firmly. Only some rows state a clone size, as once, few, many or a class for expanded clones.

TGTGCCAGCAGCCCGAACAGGGGCTACAATGAAAAACTGTTTTTT CASSPNRGYNEKLFF TRBD1 TRBV27 - TRBJ1-4
TGTGCCAGCAGTTTAGGGGAGACCCAGTACTTC CASSLGETQYF - TRBV27 few TRBJ2-5
TGTGCCAGCAGTTTAGGAGCGTTAGGGGACAATGAGCAGTTCTTC CASSLGALGDNEQFF - TRBV28 - TRBJ2-1
TGTGCCAGCACTCGGACAGGGGAGAACACTGAAGCTTTCTTT CASTRTGENTEAFF TRBD1 TRBV27 - TRBJ1-1
TGCGCCAGCAGCTTGCGAGTAGCGGGAGCTCCGGGGGAGCAGTACTTC CASSLRVAGAPGEQYF TRBD2 TRBV5-1 - TRBJ2-7
TGTGCCAGCAGCTTAGCGGACAGGACAATCGAGCAGTACTTC CASSLADRTIEQYF TRBD1 TRBV11-2 - TRBJ2-7
TGTGCCAGCAGTGAATCCAGCTCTGGGGCCAACGTCCTGACTTTC CASSESSSGANVLTF - TRBV6-1 - TRBJ2-6
TGTGCCAGTAGTACGAAAGGCGGGTCCGCCGAGCAGTACTTC CASSTKGGSAEQYF - TRBV19 - TRBJ2-7
TGCGCCAGCAGCCAAGTCGTCCCTCCCTTCTACAATGAGCAGTTCTTC CASSQVVPPFYNEQFF - TRBV4-1 - TRBJ2-1
TGTGCCAGCAGCCGCCGGGACAGGGGCCCCACAGATACGCAGTATTTT CASSRRDRGPTDTQYF TRBD1 TRBV11-1 - TRBJ2-3
TGTGCCTGGAGTGGGGGGGCTACGCAGTATTTT CAWSGGATQYF - TRBV30 few TRBJ2-3
TGCAGCGTTGGACAGACCTACGAGCAGTACTTC CSVGQTYEQYF - TRBV29-1 few TRBJ2-7
TGTGCCAGCAGCTTAGATCCAGGTCCCTACGAGCAGTACTTC CASSLDPGPYEQYF - TRBV11-2 - TRBJ2-7
TGTGCCAGCAGTTACTCCGGGCATACAGAAACGCAGTATTTT CASSYSGHTETQYF - TRBV5-5 - TRBJ2-3
TGTGCCAGCAGCTTTTGGGGACAGGGGGCCACTGAAGCTTTCTTT CASSFWGQGATEAFF TRBD1 TRBV11-2 - TRBJ1-1
TGTGCCAGTAGTCTGGGACAGGGGTCTGAAAAACTGTTTTTT CASSLGQGSEKLFF TRBD1 TRBV19 - TRBJ1-4
TGTGCCAGCAGCGTGGGGGCCGCAGCTTTCTTT CASSVGAAAFF - TRBV28 - TRBJ1-1
TGCAGCGTTGTACTCTCAGATACGCAGTATTTT CSVVLSDTQYF - TRBV29-1 - TRBJ2-3
TGTGCCAGCAGTTCGACAGGGGGCTTTGGAAACACCATATATTTT CASSSTGGFGNTIYF TRBD1 TRBV6-5 - TRBJ1-3
TGTGCCAGCAGTTTGGTCCCCGGGCTCGGACTGAACTACGAGCAGTACTTC CASSLVPGLGLNYEQYF - TRBV28 - TRBJ2-7
TGTGCCAGCAGCCTAGAGGGGGTCACGGGGACCCAGTACTTC CASSLEGVTGTQYF - TRBV7-9 - TRBJ2-5
TGTGCCAGCAGCCCTCCTAGCGGGGGGGCTGATACGCAGTATTTT CASSPPSGGADTQYF TRBD2 TRBV28 few TRBJ2-3
TGCAGCGTTGGTAGCGGAAGCCCTACGGGTGAGCAGTTCTTC CSVGSGSPTGEQFF - TRBV29-1 - TRBJ2-1
TGCAATGCTAGCTTTTCCGACACAGATACGCAGTATTTT CNASFSDTDTQYF - TRBV20-1 - TRBJ2-3
TGCAGCGTTCGGGCATCCTACGAGCAGTACTTC CSVRASYEQYF - TRBV29-1 - TRBJ2-7
TGTGCCAGCAGTGCCCCAGGGGCAGTGATAGAGCAGTACTTC CASSAPGAVIEQYF - TRBV28 once TRBJ2-7
TGTGCCAGCAGTTTATCAGGGGCTATAAACGGTGAGCAGTTCTTC CASSLSGAINGEQFF - TRBV28 - TRBJ2-1
TGCAGCGTCCTCGGCACAGATACGCAGTATTTT CSVLGTDTQYF - TRBV29-1 - TRBJ2-3
TGTGCCTGGAATAACCAGGGTTCAGATACGCAGTATTTT CAWNNQGSDTQYF - TRBV30 - TRBJ2-3
TGTGCCAGCAGCGCCTACCAGGGTGAGCAGTTCTTC CASSAYQGEQFF - TRBV13 - TRBJ2-1
TGTGCCAGCACTCATCCGGGTGCTGAAGCTTTCTTT CASTHPGAEAFF - TRBV12-5 few TRBJ1-1
TGTGCCAGCAGTTTCTCCACAGGGGTACGGACTGAAGCTTTCTTT CASSFSTGVRTEAFF TRBD1 TRBV27 - TRBJ1-1
TGTGCCAGCAGCACCGGGACAGGGAGCAATCAGCCCCAGCATTTT CASSTGTGSNQPQHF TRBD1 TRBV7-9 once TRBJ1-5
TGCAGTGCTAACGGGGGGCGCGAGACCCAGTACTTC CSANGGRETQYF - TRBV20-1 - TRBJ2-5
TGTGCCAGGCCCGGTCGGGAGGTTACAGATACGCAGTATTTT CARPGREVTDTQYF TRBD2 TRBV6-4 - TRBJ2-3
TGTGCCAGCAGCCAAGGGAACACCGGGGAGCTGTTTTTT CASSQGNTGELFF - TRBV14 - TRBJ2-2
TGCGCCAGCAGCTTCGGGACTTCAAACACTGAAGCTTTCTTT CASSFGTSNTEAFF - TRBV5-4 - TRBJ1-1
TGTGCCAGTAGTCCTCGACCAGGGGCCTTCACCGGGGAGCTGTTTTTT CASSPRPGAFTGELFF - TRBV19 - TRBJ2-2
TGTGCCATCGGGACAGACAGGAATTCACCCCTCCACTTT CAIGTDRNSPLHF TRBD1 TRBV28 few TRBJ1-6
TGTGCCAGCAGCTTGATACAGGGAGGCGCAGATACGCAGTATTTT CASSLIQGGADTQYF - TRBV7-9 - TRBJ2-3
TGTGCCTGGACTAGCGGGGGGACTAGAGCGACCCAGTACTTC CAWTSGGTRATQYF TRBD2 TRBV30 few TRBJ2-5
TGTGCCAGCAGCTCCACCGACCAGGGAAGGGAGCAGTACTTC CASSSTDQGREQYF - TRBV7-9 few TRBJ2-7
TGTGCCAGCTTCCGGGACGGAAGGAACACTGAAGCTTTCTTT CASFRDGRNTEAFF - TRBV28 few TRBJ1-1
TGTGCCAGCAGCTTCTCGCGTAGGGTCTCTGGAAACACCATATATTTT CASSFSRRVSGNTIYF - TRBV11-2 - TRBJ1-3
TGTGCCAGCAGTTCGGGAGCTAGCACAGATACGCAGTATTTT CASSSGASTDTQYF - TRBV28 medium-sized TRBJ2-3
TGTGCCAGCAGCATCCGCGGGGGACGAGAGACCCAGTACTTC CASSIRGGRETQYF TRBD2 TRBV11-2 once TRBJ2-5
TGTGCCAGCAGCGGGGGCAGCGGGGTAACTGAAGCTTTCTTT CASSGGSGVTEAFF - TRBV13 - TRBJ1-1
TGTGCCAGCAGCTCGGGACTTCAAGGTGAGCAGTTCTTC CASSSGLQGEQFF - TRBV11-2 - TRBJ2-1
TGTGCCAGCAGCTTGACCGGGACACCTTCCTACGAGCAGTACTTC CASSLTGTPSYEQYF - TRBV7-6 once TRBJ2-7
TGTGCCAGCAGCCCAGTGGGGACAGGGCGCTACGAGCAGTACTTC CASSPVGTGRYEQYF TRBD1 TRBV11-2 - TRBJ2-7
TGTGCCAGCAGCTTAGACCAGGGTCACCAAGAGACCCAGTACTTC CASSLDQGHQETQYF - TRBV7-8 - TRBJ2-5
TGTGCCAGCGGCAGGGATAGAGGCGAAAAACTGTTTTTT CASGRDRGEKLFF - TRBV28 - TRBJ1-4
TGTGCCAGCAAGGTCCTCACCGGGGAGCTGTTTTTT CASKVLTGELFF - TRBV28 - TRBJ2-2
TGCAGTGCACCGCGCCTGCTAGCGGCTATGGGGGATACGCAGTATTTT CSAPRLLAAMGDTQYF TRBD2 TRBV20-1 - TRBJ2-3
TGCGCCAGCCGACTAGCGGGAGGGAATGAGCAGTTCTTC CASRLAGGNEQFF TRBD2 TRBV4-1 once TRBJ2-1